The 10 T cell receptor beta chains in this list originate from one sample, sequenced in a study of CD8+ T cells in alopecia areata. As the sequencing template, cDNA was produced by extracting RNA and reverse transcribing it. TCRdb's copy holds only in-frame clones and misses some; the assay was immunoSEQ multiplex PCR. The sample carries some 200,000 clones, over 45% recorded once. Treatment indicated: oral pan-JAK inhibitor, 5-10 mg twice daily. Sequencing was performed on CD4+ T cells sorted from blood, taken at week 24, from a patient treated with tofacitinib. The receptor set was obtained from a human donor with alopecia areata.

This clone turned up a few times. CDR3 in DNA: TGTGCCAGCAGCCCGGGACAGGGCGACTACGAGCAGTACTTC. Amino acids: CASSPGQGDYEQYF. V usage is TRBV4-2 and J usage is TRBJ2-7, with TRBD1 matching over 9 bases. After removal of 4 bases from V and 3 bases from J, the junction contained 4 bases not matched to a gene. Germline V gives CDR1 LGHNA, CDR2 YNFKEQ. This CDR3 has 14 residues.

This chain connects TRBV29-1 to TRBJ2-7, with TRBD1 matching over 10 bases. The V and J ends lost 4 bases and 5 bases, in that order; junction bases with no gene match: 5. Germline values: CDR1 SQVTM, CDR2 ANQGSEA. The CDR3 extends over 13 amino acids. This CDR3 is CSVGTGGSDEQYF. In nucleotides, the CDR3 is TGCAGCGTTGGGACAGGGGGGAGTGACGAGCAGTACTTC.

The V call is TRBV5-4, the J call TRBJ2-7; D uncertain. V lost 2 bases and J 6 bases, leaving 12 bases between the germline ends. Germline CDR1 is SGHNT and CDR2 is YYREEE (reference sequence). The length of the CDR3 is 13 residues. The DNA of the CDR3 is TGTGCCAGCAGCTTTGGGGATAGTGGCGAGCAGTACTTC. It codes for CASSFGDSGEQYF.

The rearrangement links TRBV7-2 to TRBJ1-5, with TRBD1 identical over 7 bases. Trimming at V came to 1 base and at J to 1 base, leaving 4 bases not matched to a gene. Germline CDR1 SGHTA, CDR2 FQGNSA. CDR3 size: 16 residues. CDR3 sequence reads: CASSLGAGGSNQPQHF. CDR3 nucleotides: TGTGCCAGCAGCTTAGGGGCAGGGGGGAGCAATCAGCCCCAGCATTTT.

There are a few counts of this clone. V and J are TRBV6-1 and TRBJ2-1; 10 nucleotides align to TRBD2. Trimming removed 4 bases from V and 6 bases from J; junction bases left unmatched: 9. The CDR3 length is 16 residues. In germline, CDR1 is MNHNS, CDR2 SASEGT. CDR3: CASSGTGTSEFNEQFF. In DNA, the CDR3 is TGTGCCAGCAGTGGAACCGGGACTAGCGAATTCAATGAGCAGTTCTTC.

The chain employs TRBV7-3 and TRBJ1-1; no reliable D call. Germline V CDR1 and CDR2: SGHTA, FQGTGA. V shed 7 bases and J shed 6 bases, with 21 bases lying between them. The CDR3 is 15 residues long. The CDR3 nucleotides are TGTGCCAGCACCCTTAGGACCGGATTAACGGCTGAAGCTTTCTTT. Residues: CASTLRTGLTAEAFF.

The CDR3 nucleotides read TGCGCCAGCAGCCAAGATCGCATGGGTGGTACTAGCGGGGCCGCAGAGACCCAGTACTTC. This translates into CASSQDRMGGTSGAAETQYF. V and J are TRBV4-3 and TRBJ2-5, with 10 bases fitting TRBD2. The V gene end was trimmed by 0 bases and the J gene end by 4 bases; junction bases not matched to a gene: 17. Germline CDR1 and CDR2: LGHNA and YSLEER. This CDR3 region has 20 residues.

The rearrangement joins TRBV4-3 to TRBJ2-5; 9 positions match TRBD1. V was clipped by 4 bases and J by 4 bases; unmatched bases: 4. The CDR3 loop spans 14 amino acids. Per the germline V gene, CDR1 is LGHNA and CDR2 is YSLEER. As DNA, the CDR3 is TGCGCCAGCAGCCCCCGGACAGGGGCAGAGACCCAGTACTTC. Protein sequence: CASSPRTGAETQYF.

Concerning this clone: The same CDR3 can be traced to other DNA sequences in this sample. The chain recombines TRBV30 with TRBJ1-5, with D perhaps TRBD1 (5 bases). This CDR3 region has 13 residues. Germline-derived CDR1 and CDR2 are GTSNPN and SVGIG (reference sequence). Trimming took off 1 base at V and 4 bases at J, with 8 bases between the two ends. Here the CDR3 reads CAWSEDSNQPQHF. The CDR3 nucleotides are TGTGCCTGGAGTGAAGACAGTAATCAGCCCCAGCATTTT.

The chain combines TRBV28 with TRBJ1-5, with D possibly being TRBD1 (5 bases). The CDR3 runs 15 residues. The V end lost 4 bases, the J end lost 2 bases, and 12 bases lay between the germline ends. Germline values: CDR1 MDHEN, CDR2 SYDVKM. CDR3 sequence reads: CASSSGRVGNQPQHF. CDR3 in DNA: TGTGCCAGCAGTTCGGGCAGGGTAGGCAATCAGCCCCAGCATTTT.